The rows below give T cell receptor beta chains drawn from one sample of a study of cytomegalovirus exposure and HLA in healthy donors. The assay was immunoSEQ multiplex PCR, and TCRdb's table has in-frame clones only and misses some. In all, the sample yields around 88,000 clones. Sequenced material: PBMCs. The receptors were sampled from a girl aged 5-17 years in good health and CMV-seropositive. Each CDR3 is given with its conserved first and last residue. The D gene is left open where the match is weak.

D: -
V: TRBV5-1
J: TRBJ2-5
CDR3: CASYSTGQETQYF
DNA: TGCGCCAGCTACTCTACAGGCCAAGAGACCCAGTACTTC

D: -
V: TRBV7-9
J: TRBJ2-5
CDR3: CASSPTIGRQETQYF
DNA: TGTGCCAGCAGCCCGACCATTGGGCGCCAAGAGACCCAGTACTTC

D: TRBD1
V: TRBV4-1
J: TRBJ2-5
CDR3: CASSQGQGPMWTQYF
DNA: TGCGCCAGCAGCCAAGGACAGGGTCCTATGTGGACCCAGTACTTC

D: TRBD1
V: TRBV18
J: TRBJ2-5
CDR3: CASSPRAGGETQYF
DNA: TGTGCCAGCTCACCACGAGCAGGGGGTGAGACCCAGTACTTC

D: TRBD1
V: TRBV18
J: TRBJ1-6
CDR3: CASSRFDRVEGNNSPLHF
DNA: TGTGCCAGCTCACGGTTTGACAGGGTAGAAGGAAACAATTCACCCCTCCACTTT

D: TRBD2
V: TRBV4-2
J: TRBJ2-3
CDR3: CASSQDPLGAGGLDTQYF
DNA: TGTGCCAGCAGCCAAGACCCCTTGGGAGCGGGGGGGCTAGATACGCAGTATTTT

D: -
V: TRBV18
J: TRBJ1-6
CDR3: CASSPGASRDSPLHF
DNA: TGTGCCAGCTCACCGGGGGCGAGCCGGGATTCACCCCTCCACTTT

D: TRBD1
V: TRBV10-3
J: TRBJ1-1
CDR3: CAISHQDRAFGTEAFF
DNA: TGTGCCATCAGCCATCAGGACAGGGCATTTGGCACTGAAGCTTTCTTT

D: TRBD2
V: TRBV7-3
J: TRBJ2-5
CDR3: CASSLGLEDIETQYF
DNA: TGTGCCAGCAGCCTGGGACTAGAGGATATAGAGACCCAGTACTTC

D: TRBD2
V: TRBV5-4
J: TRBJ2-5
CDR3: CASSLRTSGQETQYF
DNA: TGTGCCAGCAGCCTCCGGACTAGCGGCCAAGAGACCCAGTACTTC

D: TRBD2
V: TRBV4-3
J: TRBJ2-5
CDR3: CASSQEGYSGVQETQYF
DNA: TGCGCCAGCAGCCAAGAAGGCTATAGCGGGGTTCAAGAGACCCAGTACTTC

D: -
V: TRBV30
J: TRBJ1-2
CDR3: CAWSPQRNYGYTF
DNA: TGTGCCTGGAGCCCCCAGCGAAACTATGGCTACACCTTC

D: TRBD2
V: TRBV7-9
J: TRBJ2-3
CDR3: CASSLAGTSGVNKYF
DNA: TGTGCCAGCAGCTTAGCCGGGACTAGCGGGGTTAACAAGTATTTT

D: -
V: TRBV4-3
J: TRBJ2-3
CDR3: CASSQLASGNTDTQYF
DNA: TGCGCCAGCAGCCAACTTGCCTCCGGGAACACAGATACGCAGTATTTT

D: -
V: TRBV6-6
J: TRBJ1-5
CDR3: CASSVELPWSHQPQHF
DNA: TGTGCCAGCAGCGTTGAACTCCCCTGGTCCCATCAGCCCCAGCATTTT

D: -
V: TRBV28
J: TRBJ2-1
CDR3: CASTGGDEQFF
DNA: TGTGCCAGTACAGGGGGGGATGAGCAGTTCTTC

D: TRBD1
V: TRBV5-6
J: TRBJ1-1
CDR3: CASSLGQGLETEAFF
DNA: TGTGCCAGCAGCCTGGGACAGGGATTGGAGACTGAAGCTTTCTTT

D: TRBD2
V: TRBV5-6
J: TRBJ2-5
CDR3: CASSFPSGGVAETQYF
DNA: TGTGCCAGCAGCTTCCCTAGCGGGGGGGTAGCGGAGACCCAGTACTTC

D: TRBD2
V: TRBV10-3
J: TRBJ2-2
CDR3: CAIRNSTSGGTGELFF
DNA: TGTGCCATCAGAAATTCAACTAGCGGGGGTACCGGGGAGCTGTTTTTT

D: -
V: TRBV4-3
J: TRBJ1-5
CDR3: CASSQETVNQPQHF
DNA: TGCGCCAGCAGCCAAGAAACGGTAAATCAGCCCCAGCATTTT

D: TRBD1
V: TRBV19
J: TRBJ1-4
CDR3: CASRKGTGQEKLFF
DNA: TGTGCCAGTAGAAAGGGGACAGGGCAAGAAAAACTGTTTTTT

D: -
V: TRBV19
J: TRBJ1-3
CDR3: CASKAVSGNTIYF
DNA: TGTGCCAGTAAAGCGGTCTCTGGAAACACCATATATTTT

D: -
V: TRBV4-1
J: TRBJ1-5
CDR3: CASSQDQGEGQPQHF
DNA: TGCGCCAGCAGCCAAGATCAAGGGGAGGGACAGCCCCAGCATTTT

D: -
V: TRBV28
J: TRBJ2-2
CDR3: CASSFEAGLQSGELFF
DNA: TGTGCCAGCAGTTTCGAGGCAGGGTTACAGTCTGGGGAGCTGTTTTTT

D: -
V: TRBV11-1
J: TRBJ2-5
CDR3: CASSPRLTLYQETQYF
DNA: TGTGCCAGCAGCCCGCGACTGACCCTGTACCAAGAGACCCAGTACTTC

D: -
V: TRBV29-1
J: TRBJ2-1
CDR3: CSVELARGAQFF
DNA: TGCAGCGTTGAACTAGCTCGGGGGGCGCAGTTCTTC

D: -
V: TRBV4-2
J: TRBJ2-3
CDR3: CASSQGYELSTDTQYF
DNA: TGTGCCAGCAGCCAAGGTTACGAACTAAGCACAGATACGCAGTATTTT

D: TRBD2
V: TRBV7-2
J: TRBJ2-3
CDR3: CASSYREGSTDTQYF
DNA: TGTGCCAGCAGCTACCGGGAGGGGAGCACAGATACGCAGTATTTT

D: TRBD1
V: TRBV5-6
J: TRBJ1-1
CDR3: CASSSTGGTEAFF
DNA: TGTGCCAGCAGTTCAACAGGGGGCACTGAAGCTTTCTTT

D: -
V: TRBV7-9
J: TRBJ2-7
CDR3: CASSFVKDSHQYF
DNA: TGTGCCAGCAGCTTTGTGAAGGACAGCCACCAGTACTTC

D: TRBD1
V: TRBV6-5
J: TRBJ1-2
CDR3: CASSSGQTPYYGYTF
DNA: TGTGCCAGCAGTTCGGGACAGACCCCTTATTATGGCTACACCTTC

D: -
V: TRBV9
J: TRBJ1-1
CDR3: CASSPSRREAEAFF
DNA: TGTGCCAGCAGCCCTTCACGCAGGGAGGCTGAAGCTTTCTTT

D: TRBD1
V: TRBV19
J: TRBJ2-3
CDR3: CASSIDWNRGVADTQYF
DNA: TGTGCCAGTAGTATAGATTGGAACAGGGGGGTCGCAGATACGCAGTATTTT

D: TRBD1
V: TRBV2
J: TRBJ1-2
CDR3: CASREQQGDYGYTF
DNA: TGTGCCAGCAGGGAGCAACAGGGGGACTATGGCTACACCTTC

D: TRBD1
V: TRBV9
J: TRBJ1-4
CDR3: CASSSGQGGIATNEKLFF
DNA: TGTGCCAGCAGCTCTGGACAGGGCGGAATTGCAACTAATGAAAAACTGTTTTTT

D: TRBD1
V: TRBV2
J: TRBJ2-7
CDR3: CASSTGQAPYEQYF
DNA: TGTGCCAGCAGCACCGGACAGGCCCCCTACGAGCAGTACTTC

D: -
V: TRBV7-9
J: TRBJ2-5
CDR3: CASNGQGGETQYF
DNA: TGTGCCAGCAATGGTCAGGGTGGAGAGACCCAGTACTTC

D: -
V: TRBV6-1
J: TRBJ2-1
CDR3: CASSRGVGGYNEQFF
DNA: TGTGCCAGTAGCAGGGGTGTAGGGGGCTACAATGAGCAGTTCTTC

D: TRBD1
V: TRBV25-1
J: TRBJ2-1
CDR3: CASSGDRGINEQFF
DNA: TGTGCCAGCAGTGGAGACAGGGGGATCAATGAGCAGTTCTTC

D: TRBD1
V: TRBV4-3
J: TRBJ1-2
CDR3: CASSQGTGRGYTF
DNA: TGCGCCAGCAGCCAAGGGACAGGGCGTGGCTACACCTTC

D: -
V: TRBV29-1
J: TRBJ1-2
CDR3: CSVEPQEAQGGYTF
DNA: TGCAGCGTTGAACCTCAGGAAGCCCAAGGTGGCTACACCTTC

D: -
V: TRBV7-9
J: TRBJ2-3
CDR3: CASSLAQMDTQYF
DNA: TGTGCCAGCAGCTTAGCTCAGATGGATACGCAGTATTTT

D: TRBD1
V: TRBV12-5
J: TRBJ2-3
CDR3: CASGSRTGEGDTQYF
DNA: TGTGCTAGTGGTTCACGGACAGGGGAGGGAGATACGCAGTATTTT

D: -
V: TRBV4-1
J: TRBJ2-1
CDR3: CASSQVPTGTLADNEQFF
DNA: TGCGCCAGCAGCCAAGTTCCAACCGGGACTCTTGCCGACAATGAGCAGTTCTTC

D: -
V: TRBV12-5
J: TRBJ2-5
CDR3: CASGSTGWETQYF
DNA: TGTGCTAGTGGTTCCACAGGGTGGGAGACCCAGTACTTC

D: TRBD2
V: TRBV7-8
J: TRBJ2-1
CDR3: CASSYTSGYNEQFF
DNA: TGTGCCAGCAGCTATACTAGCGGCTACAATGAGCAGTTCTTC

D: -
V: TRBV10-3
J: TRBJ2-7
CDR3: CAISGQTYEQYF
DNA: TGTGCCATCAGTGGGCAGACCTACGAGCAGTACTTC

D: TRBD2
V: TRBV5-1
J: TRBJ2-3
CDR3: CASSLQAGVDTDTQYF
DNA: TGCGCCAGCAGCTTACAGGCGGGGGTTGACACAGATACGCAGTATTTT

D: TRBD1
V: TRBV5-8
J: TRBJ1-2
CDR3: CASSLDREWGQNYGYTF
DNA: TGTGCCAGCAGCTTGGATAGGGAGTGGGGACAGAACTATGGCTACACCTTC